One sample yielded the 26 T cell receptor beta chains listed below, sequenced in a study of shared clonotypes between healthy human individuals. The protocol was immunoSEQ multiplex PCR, while the TCRdb copy is restricted to in-frame clones and leaves out a portion. The repertoire holds over 2 million clones, with around 90% as singletons. Specimen: naive CD4+ T cells from PBMCs. Subset in this sample: CD45RA+ positively selected. Every receptor here comes from a man between 18 and 29 years old in good health. Some clones in this sample may be carry-over from other donors' samples.

On this clone itself: This same CDR3 is encoded by further DNA sequences in the sample. V usage is TRBV28 and J usage is TRBJ1-5; a weak D match, TRBD1 (5 bases). V lost 6 bases and J lost 0, with 12 bases in between. CDR3 length: 15 amino acids. CDR1 and CDR2 from the germline V gene are MDHEN and SYDVKM. The CDR3 sequence: CASSPGHLSNQPQHF. As DNA, the CDR3 is TGTGCCAGCAGCCCCGGACACCTTAGCAATCAGCCCCAGCATTTT.

The rearrangement joins TRBV18 to TRBJ1-1; 8 positions match TRBD1. The CDR3 contains 17 residues. The J segment lost 0 bases and the V segment lost 4 bases, leaving 10 bases of the junction unmatched. The germline V gene encodes CDR1 KGHSH and CDR2 LQKENI. In DNA, the CDR3 is TGTGCCAGCTCACTACGCCCAGGGGGCCAAATGAACACTGAAGCTTTCTTT. It is translated as CASSLRPGGQMNTEAFF.

With regard to this clone: Within the sample, other DNA sequences also encode this same CDR3. The chain recombines TRBV11-3 with TRBJ2-1; unclear D gene. Deletions cut 0 bases from V and 10 bases from J, with 7 bases between. Germline-derived CDR1 and CDR2 are SGHNT and YENEEA. This CDR3 has 12 residues. CDR3 sequence: CASSLDLGEQFF. The CDR3 DNA reads as TGTGCCAGCAGCTTAGATCTGGGGGAGCAGTTCTTC.

The J gene is TRBJ1-1, the V gene TRBV6-1; the match to TRBD1 covers 7 bases. This CDR3 comprises 11 residues. Germline values: CDR1 MNHNS, CDR2 SASEGT. The trim removed 5 bases at V and 11 bases at J, leaving 5 bases unmatched. CDR3 amino acids: CASSSGGRAFF. DNA of the CDR3: TGTGCCAGCAGTTCAGGGGGGCGTGCTTTCTTT.

The J gene is TRBJ2-1, the V gene TRBV6-5, with D possibly TRBD1 on 5 matching bases. The CDR3 sequence is 14 residues long. The ends were cut back, 1 base at V and 6 bases at J, with 10 bases in the middle. Germline-derived CDR1 and CDR2 are MNHEY and SVGAGI. CDR3 sequence (DNA): TGTGCCAGCAGTTACTGGGGCGTTCGCAATGAGCAGTTCTTC. It is translated as CASSYWGVRNEQFF.

The genes are TRBV4-1 and TRBJ2-7; D might be TRBD2 (6 bases). The germline gives CDR1 MGHRA, CDR2 YSYEKL. V was cut by 2 bases and J by 3 bases, with 14 bases left in between. CDR3 length: 15 amino acids. CDR3 sequence reads: CASSQSPGVRYEQYF. CDR3 nucleotide sequence: TGCGCCAGCAGCCAATCTCCGGGAGTTCGCTACGAGCAGTACTTC.

The chain combines TRBV2 with TRBJ1-6; the D gene is possibly TRBD1 (6 bases). V shed 4 bases and J shed 9 bases, with 7 bases lying between them. The CDR3 is made up of 12 amino acids. Germline V gives CDR1 SNHLY, CDR2 FYNNEI. The CDR3 sequence is CASSVTGSPLHF. For the CDR3, the DNA is TGTGCCAGCAGTGTGACAGGTTCACCCCTCCACTTT.

This clone was counted a single time. The genes are TRBV9 and TRBJ2-2; 9 nucleotides align to TRBD2. The junction had 8 bases not matched to a gene; V was cut back by 7 bases and J by 4 bases. There are 15 residues in the CDR3. Germline loops: CDR1 SGDLS, CDR2 YYNGEE. The CDR3: CASRAGGPSTGELFF. The CDR3 region has the DNA TGTGCCAGCCGCGCGGGAGGGCCGAGCACCGGGGAGCTGTTTTTT.

Of note for this clone: The same CDR3 is also encoded by other DNA sequences in this sample. The J gene is TRBJ2-1, the V gene TRBV6-1; the D is unclear. The germline V gene encodes CDR1 MNHNS and CDR2 SASEGT. With 1 base removed from V and 1 base from J, the gap between germline ends came to 5 bases. This CDR3 is built from 14 residues. CDR3 in amino acids: CASSEGSSYNEQFF. DNA of the CDR3: TGTGCCAGCAGTGAAGGCTCTTCCTACAATGAGCAGTTCTTC.

A remark on this clone: Different DNA sequences within this sample yield the same CDR3. The chain couples TRBV6-5 to TRBJ1-5; unclear D gene. CDR3 size: 13 residues. V dropped 0 bases and J dropped 4 bases, with 4 bases sitting between them. Germline CDR1 is MNHEY and CDR2 is SVGAGI. In DNA, the CDR3 is TGTGCCAGCAGTTACTCCCGGAATCAGCCCCAGCATTTT. Its translation is CASSYSRNQPQHF.

J is TRBJ2-3 and V is TRBV5-6, with TRBD2 matching over 9 bases. J lost 3 bases, V lost 2 bases, and 4 bases had no gene match. CDR3 length: 15 amino acids. In germline, CDR1 is SGHDT, CDR2 YYEEEE. CDR3 coding DNA: TGTGCCAGCAGCTTCCCGGGACTAGCAACAGATACGCAGTATTTT. Translation: CASSFPGLATDTQYF.

The CDR3 coding sequence is TGTGCCAGCAGTTACAGGCCCACTGGAAACACCATATATTTT. Protein: CASSYRPTGNTIYF. The chain is built from TRBV6-5 and TRBJ1-3, with D hard to call. Deletions cut 2 bases from V and 2 bases from J, with 7 bases between. The germline V gene has CDR1 MNHEY and CDR2 SVGAGI. The CDR3 spans 14 residues.

V gene TRBV9 combines with J gene TRBJ2-7; possibly TRBD1 for D (6 bases). The V gene's germline CDR1 is SGDLS and CDR2 YYNGEE. Trimming took off 5 bases at V and 2 bases at J, with 17 bases between the two ends. The CDR3 runs 15 residues. CDR3 bases: TGTGCCAGCAGACATCCAGACAGGACCGCCTACGAGCAGTACTTC. Amino acid sequence: CASRHPDRTAYEQYF.

CDR3 protein: CASSLPADTQYF. CDR3 sequence (DNA): TGTGCCAGCAGCTTGCCGGCGGATACGCAGTATTTT. The genes are TRBV5-5 and TRBJ2-3; D uncertain. V dropped 1 base and J dropped 6 bases, with 6 bases sitting between them. CDR3 length: 12 residues. Germline V gives CDR1 SGHKS, CDR2 YYEKEE (reference sequence).

The chain recombines TRBV9 with TRBJ2-7; 8 nucleotides line up with TRBD1. The CDR3 has 14 residues. The V and J ends lost 2 bases and 6 bases, in that order; junction bases with no gene match: 7. Per germline, CDR1 SGDLS and CDR2 YYNGEE. DNA of the CDR3: TGTGCCAGCAGCGTCAGGACAGGGACCACCGAGCAGTACTTC. Translated, it gives CASSVRTGTTEQYF.

This rearrangement joins TRBV9 to TRBJ2-3; possibly TRBD1 for D (6 bases). Germline V CDR1 and CDR2: SGDLS, YYNGEE. V dropped 4 bases and J dropped 0 bases, with 18 bases sitting between them. The CDR3 totals 17 residues. The CDR3 spells CASSPKRGLASTDTQYF. CDR3 DNA sequence: TGTGCCAGCAGCCCCAAAAGGGGGTTAGCTAGCACAGATACGCAGTATTTT.

The J gene is TRBJ1-3, the V gene TRBV30, with 8 bases fitting TRBD1. The germline V gene encodes CDR1 GTSNPN and CDR2 SVGIG (reference sequence). Trimming removed 8 bases from V and 3 bases from J; junction bases left unmatched: 9. The CDR3 has 14 amino acids. CDR3 in DNA: TGTGCCCGTCAGGGGGCAAGCTTTGGAAACACCATATATTTT. Translating it yields CARQGASFGNTIYF.

The V gene is TRBV6-1, the J gene TRBJ1-2; D may be TRBD1 (6 bases). The germline CDR1 and CDR2 sequences are MNHNS and SASEGT. Trimming left V 5 bases short and J 2 bases short, with 12 bases between. The CDR3 is made up of 14 amino acids. The CDR3 coding sequence is TGTGCCAGCAGTCCCCGGACAGCAAACTATGGCTACACCTTC. This gives the protein CASSPRTANYGYTF.

This clone was seen only once. The rearrangement links TRBV5-1 to TRBJ2-7, with D perhaps assigned TRBD1 or TRBD2 (6 bases each). This CDR3 is built from 15 residues. The germline V gene encodes CDR1 SGHRS and CDR2 YFSETQ. Deletions cut 6 bases from V and 2 bases from J, with 18 bases between. The CDR3 coding sequence is TGCGCCAGCACACCCAGGACTGGGGGGCCCTACGAGCAGTACTTC. Its translation is CASTPRTGGPYEQYF.

Regarding this clone: This sample includes further DNA sequences coding for the same CDR3. The V gene is TRBV9, the J gene TRBJ1-1, with unresolved D. CDR1 and CDR2 from the germline V gene are SGDLS and YYNGEE. Trimming cost V 1 base and J 1 base, with 5 bases left between them. CDR3 length: 13 residues. CDR3 nucleotides: TGTGCCAGCAGCGTAACACAGAACACTGAAGCTTTCTTT. It specifies CASSVTQNTEAFF.

To note about this clone: The same CDR3 arises from other DNA sequences in this sample as well. This chain uses TRBV5-1 with TRBJ2-5; no clear D. The CDR3 has 13 residues. Germline assignment: CDR1 SGHRS and CDR2 YFSETQ. Trimming shortened V by 1 base and J by 1 base, and 5 bases separated the two germline ends. The CDR3 reads CASSLTPQETQYF. The CDR3 DNA reads as TGCGCCAGCAGCTTGACTCCCCAAGAGACCCAGTACTTC.

This chain connects TRBV5-1 to TRBJ2-5; possibly TRBD1 or TRBD2 for D (5 bases each). The V end lost 2 bases, the J end lost 1 base, and 15 bases lay between the germline ends. Germline CDR1 SGHRS, CDR2 YFSETQ. This CDR3 is built from 16 residues. The CDR3 bases are TGCGCCAGCAGCTTTAGTGGGGACGGTACCCAAGAGACCCAGTACTTC. Translation gives CASSFSGDGTQETQYF. The variable domain in full, with the rest retrieved from reference TRBV5-1 and TRBJ2-5, is KAGVTQTPRYLIKTRGQQVTLSCSPISGHRSVSWYQQTPGQGLQFLFEYFSETQRNKGNFPGRFSGRQFSNSRSEMNVSTLELGDSALYLCASSFSGDGTQETQYFGPGTRLLVL.

V and J are TRBV6-1 and TRBJ2-7; 9 bases are shared with TRBD1. The CDR3 consists of 16 residues. The V gene's germline CDR1 is MNHNS and CDR2 SASEGT. V shed 2 bases and J 4 bases; nucleotides not matched to a gene: 9. The CDR3 nucleotides are TGTGCCAGCAGTGAATCGCCGGACAGGGGCGGGTACGAGCAGTACTTC. It is translated as CASSESPDRGGYEQYF.

This chain joins TRBV5-4 and TRBJ2-2; perhaps D is TRBD1 or TRBD2 (5 bases each). The V end lost 4 bases, the J end lost 6 bases, and 19 bases lay between the germline ends. The CDR3 runs 16 residues. Germline CDR1 SGHNT, CDR2 YYREEE (reference sequence). The CDR3 bases are TGTGCCAGCAGCCGCTATCGGGGACCGGAAGCCGGGGAGCTGTTTTTT. It yields the protein CASSRYRGPEAGELFF.

This clone was counted between two and nine times. The chain joins TRBV18 to TRBJ2-1; 11 bases agree with TRBD2. Germline CDR1 is KGHSH and CDR2 is LQKENI. The trim removed 4 bases at V and 8 bases at J, leaving 7 bases unmatched. The CDR3 extends over 15 amino acids. The CDR3 sequence is CASSRLAGLVHEQFF. For the CDR3, the DNA is TGTGCCAGCTCACGACTAGCGGGGCTCGTGCATGAGCAGTTCTTC.

This chain joins TRBV9 and TRBJ2-2; a possible D gene is TRBD1 (5 bases). Germline-derived CDR1 and CDR2 are SGDLS and YYNGEE. The CDR3 has 15 amino acids. V lost 3 bases and J lost 2, with 11 bases in between. The CDR3 loop is CASSATVTNTGELFF. CDR3 DNA sequence: TGTGCCAGCAGCGCGACAGTGACCAACACCGGGGAGCTGTTTTTT.